The 9 T cell receptor beta chains in this list originate from one sample, sequenced in a study of blood T cell repertoires in COVID-19. The protocol was immunoSEQ multiplex PCR, while the TCRdb copy is restricted to in-frame clones and leaves out a portion. The sample carries about 210,000 clones, about 90% recorded once. Input material: peripheral blood. These receptors all stem from a man younger than 40 with acute or convalescent COVID-19.

This chain connects TRBV18 to TRBJ2-5; 7 bases map to TRBD1. This CDR3 contains 14 residues. Per the germline V gene, CDR1 is KGHSH and CDR2 is LQKENI. Germline trimming cut 0 bases from V and 4 bases from J; bases unmatched to any gene: 2. CDR3 protein: CASSPPNRGETQYF. As DNA, the CDR3 is TGTGCCAGCTCACCACCGAACAGGGGAGAGACCCAGTACTTC.

Points on this clone: In the same sample, other DNA sequences code for this CDR3. CDR3 residues: CASSPSQGENYGYTF. CDR3 coding DNA: TGCGCCAGCAGCCCCTCACAGGGGGAGAACTATGGCTACACCTTC. The chain employs TRBV4-1 and TRBJ1-2; 8 bases are shared with TRBD1. Germline CDR1 reads MGHRA; CDR2 reads YSYEKL. There are 15 residues in the CDR3. Trimming at V came to 4 bases and at J to 2 bases, leaving 6 bases not matched to a gene.

The rearrangement joins TRBV21-1 to TRBJ2-1; the table's D gene call, TRBD1, was not cross checked with the DNA. TRBV21-1 corresponds to a pseudogene. This CDR3 region has 20 residues. CDR3 sequence reads: CASSTRTGTGLCSSYNEQFF. CDR3 bases: TGTGCCAGCAGCACACGAACCGGGACAGGGCTATGCAGCTCCTACAATGAGCAGTTCTTC.

V is TRBV24-1 and J is TRBJ2-3, with 7 positions matching TRBD2. The V gene's germline CDR1 is KGHDR and CDR2 SFDVKD. Losses at the gene ends were 3 bases for V and 2 bases for J; bases not matched to a gene: 22. The CDR3 loop spans 21 amino acids. The CDR3 sequence: CATSDPYLHPILATDTDTQYF. DNA for the CDR3: TGTGCCACCAGTGATCCCTACCTACACCCGATACTAGCGACTGACACAGATACGCAGTATTTT.

The chain couples TRBV14 to TRBJ2-7, with TRBD2 matching 9 bases. J was trimmed by 12 bases and V by 2 bases; bases with no gene match: 11. Germline V gene sequence: CDR1 SGHDN, CDR2 FVKESK. The CDR3 loop spans 14 amino acids. Here the CDR3 DNA reads TGTGCCAGCAGCCAATTTGTTAGCGGGGGAGGTTGGTACTTC. Translating gives CASSQFVSGGGWYF.

In this sample, this clone turned up a few times. The chain carries TRBV28 and TRBJ1-1, with a tentative D call TRBD1 (6 bases). Trimming removed 3 bases at V and 4 bases at J, with 12 bases between. The germline V gene has CDR1 MDHEN and CDR2 SYDVKM. There are 14 residues in the CDR3. The CDR3 nucleotides are TGTGCCAGCAGTTTTGGGGGCGGACGCACTGAAGCTTTCTTT. Its protein is CASSFGGGRTEAFF.

The V and J genes are TRBV6-5 and TRBJ1-3; D is undetermined. The CDR3 loop spans 13 amino acids. Trimming shortened V by 11 bases and J by 0 bases, and 11 bases separated the two germline ends. Germline CDR1 is MNHEY and CDR2 is SVGAGI. The CDR3 sequence is CAAGQFSGNTIYF. CDR3 nucleotide sequence: TGTGCCGCGGGCCAGTTCTCTGGAAACACCATATATTTT.

This chain joins TRBV4-2 and TRBJ2-5; 12 nucleotides match TRBD1. Trimming took 0 bases from V and 5 from J; bases not matched to a gene: 16. The V gene's germline CDR1 is LGHNA and CDR2 YNFKEQ. CDR3 length: 20 residues. Here the CDR3 DNA reads TGTGCCAGCAGCCAAGACCCTATCCAGCCCGGGACAGGGGGCCTCGAGACCCAGTACTTC. This encodes CASSQDPIQPGTGGLETQYF.

This clone was seen just once. CDR3 loop: CAKDTAGQQAYEQYF. The CDR3, as DNA: TGCGCCAAAGATACCGCAGGGCAACAGGCCTACGAGCAGTACTTC. J is TRBJ2-7 and V is TRBV10-1; a weak D match, TRBD1 (5 bases). Germline CDR1 reads WNHNN; CDR2 reads SYGVQD (reference sequence). The CDR3 has 15 amino acids. The germline V and J ends were trimmed by 10 bases and 2 bases, with 21 bases remaining between them.